This T cell receptor beta chain emerged from a study of CD8+CD57+ T cells in acquired aplastic anemia. Study-level background: Sorted CD4+ and CD8+ cells yielded DNA averaging about 3.1 ug.

In regard to this clonotype: The antigen remains unidentified.

Profiling that covered TCR beta VDJ and CDR3 relied on genomic DNA as its template. Using its own MiXCR run on the reads, TCRdb lists one record per CDR3 protein. The sample holds approximately 130,000 distinct CDR3 sequences, less than 45% seen once. Points from the study as a whole: The number of CD8+ CDR3 sequences shared by patients and controls was twenty-nine.

V dropped 1 base and J dropped 5 bases, with 15 bases sitting between them. The CDR3 covers 16 residues. The germline CDR1 and CDR2 sequences are SGHAT and FQNNGV. The receptor comes from a human donor in good health, serving as a control. The rearrangement joins TRBV11-2 to TRBJ1-5, with a tentative D call TRBD1 (5 bases). The specimen was sorted CD4+, CD8+, or CD8+CD57+ T cells (not recorded which) from PBMCs. CDR3 protein: CASSLGMWDRDQPQHF. The CDR3 nucleotides read TGTGCCAGCAGCTTAGGCATGTGGGACCGAGATCAGCCCCAGCATTTT.